These T cell receptor beta chains were read from a single sample in a study of T cell responses to AZD1222 COVID-19 vaccine. Sequencing used immunoSEQ multiplex PCR; TCRdb keeps in-frame clones, though not all of them. The table lists about 180,000 clones, about nine tenths of them singletons. The material was peripheral blood, obtained 28 days after the second AZD1222 dose. The receptor source for this set is an adult who received the AZD1222 COVID-19 vaccine. Each CDR3 is given without its conserved first and last residue. The D gene is left open where the match is weak.

d_call	j_call	v_call	cdr3_aa
.	TRBJ1-6	TRBV9	ASSPQGSYNSPLH
.	TRBJ2-1	TRBV5-1	ASSLGVLNEQF
.	TRBJ1-3	TRBV4-2	ASRGQAGNTIY
.	TRBJ2-7	TRBV13	ASSLSRRTAYEQY
TRBD1	TRBJ1-4	TRBV19	ASTRQGLGGEKLF
.	TRBJ2-2	TRBV19	ASSPDYSTGELF
.	TRBJ2-2	TRBV6-5	ASRLDSTGELF
.	TRBJ2-1	TRBV4-1	ASSQGQALPNEQF
.	TRBJ2-2	TRBV7-3	ASSLKAVTGELF
TRBD2	TRBJ2-3	TRBV5-1	ASRSERGHTDTQY
.	TRBJ1-3	TRBV5-1	ASSLGAGLKNTIY
.	TRBJ1-1	TRBV4-2	ASSQGQGPNTEAF
.	TRBJ1-1	TRBV4-1	ASSPEGLSNTEAF
.	TRBJ1-2	TRBV18	ASSPPGGVFYGYT
.	TRBJ2-1	TRBV27	ASSSPLSGEQF